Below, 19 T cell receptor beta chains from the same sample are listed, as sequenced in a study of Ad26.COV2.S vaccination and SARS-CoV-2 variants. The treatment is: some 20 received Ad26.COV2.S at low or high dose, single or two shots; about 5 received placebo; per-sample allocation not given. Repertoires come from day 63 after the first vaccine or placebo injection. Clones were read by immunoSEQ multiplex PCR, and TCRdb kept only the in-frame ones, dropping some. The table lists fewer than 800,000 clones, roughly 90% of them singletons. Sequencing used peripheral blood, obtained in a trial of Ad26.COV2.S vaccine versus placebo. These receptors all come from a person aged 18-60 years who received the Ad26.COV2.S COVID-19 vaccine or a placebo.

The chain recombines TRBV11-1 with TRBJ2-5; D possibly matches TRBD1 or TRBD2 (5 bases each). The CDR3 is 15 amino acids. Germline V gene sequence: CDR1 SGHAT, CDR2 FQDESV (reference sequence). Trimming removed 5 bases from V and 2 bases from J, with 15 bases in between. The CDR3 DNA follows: TGTGCCAGCAGCATAGGGGACCACGTTCAAGAGACCCAGTACTTC. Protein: CASSIGDHVQETQYF. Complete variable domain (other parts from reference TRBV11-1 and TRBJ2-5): EAEVAQSPRYKITEKSQAVAFWCDPISGHATLYWYRQILGQGPELLVQFQDESVVDDSQLPKDRFSAERLKGVDSTLKIQPAELGDSAMYLCASSIGDHVQETQYFGPGTRLLVL.

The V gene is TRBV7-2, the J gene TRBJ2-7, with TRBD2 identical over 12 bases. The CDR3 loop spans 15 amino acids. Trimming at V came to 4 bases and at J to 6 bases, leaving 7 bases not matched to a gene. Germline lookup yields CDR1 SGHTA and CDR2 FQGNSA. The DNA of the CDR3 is TGTGCCAGCAGCTCTTTACTAGCGGGGGGCGGCGAGCAGTACTTC. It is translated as CASSSLLAGGGEQYF.

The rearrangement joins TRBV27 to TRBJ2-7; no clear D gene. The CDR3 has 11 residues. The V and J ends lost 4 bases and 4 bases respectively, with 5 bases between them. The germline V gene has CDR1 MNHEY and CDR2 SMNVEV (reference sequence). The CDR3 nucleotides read TGTGCCAGCAGTTCCCCTTACGAGCAGTACTTC. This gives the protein CASSSPYEQYF.

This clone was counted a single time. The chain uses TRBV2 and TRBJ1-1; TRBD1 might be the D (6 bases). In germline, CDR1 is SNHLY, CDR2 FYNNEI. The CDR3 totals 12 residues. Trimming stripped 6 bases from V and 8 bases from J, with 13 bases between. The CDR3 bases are TGTGCCAGCAGCGGGACATGGGCCGAAGCTTTCTTT. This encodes CASSGTWAEAFF. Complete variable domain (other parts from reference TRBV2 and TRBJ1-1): EPEVTQTPSHQVTQMGQEVILRCVPISNHLYFYWYRQILGQKVEFLVSFYNNEISEKSEIFDDQFSVERPDGSNFTLKIRSTKLEDSAMYFCASSGTWAEAFFGQGTRLTVV.

The CDR3 bases are TGCGCCAGCAGCTTGGCCCAGGGGAGGGTCTACGAGCAGTACTTC. This gives the protein CASSLAQGRVYEQYF. The rearrangement joins TRBV5-1 to TRBJ2-7; the D gene is possibly TRBD2 (7 bases). The germline CDR1 and CDR2 sequences are SGHRS and YFSETQ. The CDR3 consists of 15 residues. The germline V and J ends were trimmed by 0 bases and 3 bases, with 13 bases remaining between them.

DNA for the CDR3: TGTGCCAGCAGCTTAGACTCGTGGACTTATGACAATGAGCAGTTCTTC. Residues: CASSLDSWTYDNEQFF. The chain uses TRBV7-9 and TRBJ2-1; D might be TRBD2 (5 bases). V was cut by 1 base and J by 5 bases, with 15 bases left in between. CDR3 length equals 16 residues. Germline V CDR1 and CDR2: SEHNR, FQNEAQ (reference sequence).

CDR3 sequence: CASSIEGGTEAFF. The CDR3 DNA follows: TGTGCCAGTAGTATAGAGGGAGGCACTGAAGCTTTCTTT. J is TRBJ1-1 and V is TRBV19; D is uncertain. The V and J ends lost 0 bases and 4 bases respectively, with 6 bases between them. Germline values: CDR1 LNHDA, CDR2 SQIVND (reference sequence). The CDR3 sequence is 13 residues long.

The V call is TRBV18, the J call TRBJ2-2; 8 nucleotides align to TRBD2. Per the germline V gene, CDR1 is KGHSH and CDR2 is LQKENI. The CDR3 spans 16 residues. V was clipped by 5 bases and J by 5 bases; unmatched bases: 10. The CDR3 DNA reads TGTGCCAGCTCAGCCGCCCGGGAGGGCCAAACCGGGGAGCTGTTTTTT. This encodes CASSAAREGQTGELFF.

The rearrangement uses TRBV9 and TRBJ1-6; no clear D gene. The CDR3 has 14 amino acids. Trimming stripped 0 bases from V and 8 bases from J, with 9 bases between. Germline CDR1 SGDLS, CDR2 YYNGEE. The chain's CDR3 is CASSVGGLDSPLHF. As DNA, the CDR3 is TGTGCCAGCAGCGTAGGAGGGTTGGATTCACCCCTCCACTTT. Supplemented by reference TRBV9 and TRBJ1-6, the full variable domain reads DSGVTQTPKHLITATGQRVTLRCSPRSGDLSVYWYQQSLDQGLQFLIQYYNGEERAKGNILERFSAQQFPDLHSELNLSSLELGDSALYFCASSVGGLDSPLHFGNGTRLTVT.

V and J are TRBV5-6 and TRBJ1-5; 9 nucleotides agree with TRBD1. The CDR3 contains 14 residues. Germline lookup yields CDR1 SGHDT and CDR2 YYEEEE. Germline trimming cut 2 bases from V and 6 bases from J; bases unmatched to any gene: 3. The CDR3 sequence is CASSFGTGPQPQHF. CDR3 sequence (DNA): TGTGCCAGCAGCTTCGGGACAGGGCCTCAGCCCCAGCATTTT.

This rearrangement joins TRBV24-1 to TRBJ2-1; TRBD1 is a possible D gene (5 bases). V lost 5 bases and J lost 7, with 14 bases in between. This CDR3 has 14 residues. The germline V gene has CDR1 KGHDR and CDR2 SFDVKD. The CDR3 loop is CATSANQGRNEQFF. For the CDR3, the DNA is TGTGCCACCAGTGCAAATCAGGGTAGAAATGAGCAGTTCTTC.

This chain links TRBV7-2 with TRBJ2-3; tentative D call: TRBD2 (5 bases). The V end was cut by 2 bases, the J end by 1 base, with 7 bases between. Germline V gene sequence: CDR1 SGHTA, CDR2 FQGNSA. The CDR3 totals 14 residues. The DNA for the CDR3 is TGTGCCAGCAGCTTATCGCGGGGCACAGATACGCAGTATTTT. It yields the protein CASSLSRGTDTQYF.

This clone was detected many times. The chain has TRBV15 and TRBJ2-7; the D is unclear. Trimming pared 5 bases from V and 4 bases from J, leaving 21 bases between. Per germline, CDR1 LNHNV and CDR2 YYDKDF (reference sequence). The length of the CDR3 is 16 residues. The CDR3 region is CATSGIWGTPTYEQYF. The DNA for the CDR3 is TGTGCCACCAGCGGGATTTGGGGAACACCAACTTACGAGCAGTACTTC.

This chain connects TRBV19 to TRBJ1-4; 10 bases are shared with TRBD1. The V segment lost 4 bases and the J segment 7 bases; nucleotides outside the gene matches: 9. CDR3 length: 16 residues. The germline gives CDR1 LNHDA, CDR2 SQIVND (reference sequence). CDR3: CASSRIPGTGVEKLFF. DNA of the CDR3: TGTGCCAGTAGTAGAATCCCCGGGACAGGGGTTGAAAAACTGTTTTTT.

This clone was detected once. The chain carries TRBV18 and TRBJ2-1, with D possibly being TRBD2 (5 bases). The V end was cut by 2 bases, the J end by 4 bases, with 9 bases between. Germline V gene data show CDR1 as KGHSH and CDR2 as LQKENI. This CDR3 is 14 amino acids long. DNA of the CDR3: TGTGCCAGCTCACCAAATGGCGGGTACAATGAGCAGTTCTTC. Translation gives CASSPNGGYNEQFF.

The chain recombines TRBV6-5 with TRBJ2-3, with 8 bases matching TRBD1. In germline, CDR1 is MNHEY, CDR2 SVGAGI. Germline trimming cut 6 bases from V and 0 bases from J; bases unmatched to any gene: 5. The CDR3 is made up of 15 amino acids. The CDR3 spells CASRGQARSTDTQYF. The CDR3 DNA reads TGTGCCAGCAGGGGACAGGCCCGGAGCACAGATACGCAGTATTTT.

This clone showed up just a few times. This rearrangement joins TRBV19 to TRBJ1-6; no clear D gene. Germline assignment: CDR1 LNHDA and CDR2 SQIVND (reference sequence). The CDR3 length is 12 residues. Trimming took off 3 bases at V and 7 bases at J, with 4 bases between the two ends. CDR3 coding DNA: TGTGCCAGTAGTATCCGGAATTCACCCCTCCACTTT. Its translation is CASSIRNSPLHF.

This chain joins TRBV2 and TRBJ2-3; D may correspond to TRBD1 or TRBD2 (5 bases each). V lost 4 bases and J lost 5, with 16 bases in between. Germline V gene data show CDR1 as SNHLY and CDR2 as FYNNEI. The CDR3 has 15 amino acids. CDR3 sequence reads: CASSGGGGRVDTQYF. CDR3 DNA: TGTGCCAGCAGTGGTGGTGGGGGTCGAGTAGATACGCAGTATTTT.

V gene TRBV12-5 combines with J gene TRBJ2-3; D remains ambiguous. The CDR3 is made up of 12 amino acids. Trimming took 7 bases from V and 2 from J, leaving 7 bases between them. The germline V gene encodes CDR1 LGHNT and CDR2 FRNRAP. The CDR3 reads CASEAATDTQYF. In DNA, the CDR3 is TGTGCTAGTGAGGCAGCCACAGATACGCAGTATTTT.